Listed here is a single T cell receptor (beta chain). The data were obtained in a study of blood T cell repertoires in COVID-19. Study-level background: Samples came from the United States, Italy and Spain, spanning acute and convalescent COVID-19. The cDNA or gDNA used as material had been derived from T cells, B-cell-depleted T cells, or PBMCs.

Germline-derived CDR1 and CDR2 are SGHTA and FQGNSA. The CDR3 length is 19 residues. Trimming removed 5 bases from V and 4 bases from J; junction bases left unmatched: 19. Per the original methods: Reference gene primers were amplified, and this amplification served to estimate nucleated cell counts. Clones were read by immunoSEQ multiplex PCR, and TCRdb kept only the in-frame ones, dropping some. V and J calls and clone size follow that table, whereas D and trimming were derived from the DNA. The data hold 300,000 to 400,000 clones, with around 86% observed a single time. Cohort allocation depended upon clinical history that participants reported.

The sequence was collected from a woman in her thirties or forties with acute COVID-19. Sequenced material: PBMCs or T cells enriched from blood (not recorded which). The rearrangement joins TRBV7-2 to TRBJ2-2; 7 nucleotides line up with TRBD2. The CDR3 nucleotides read TGTGCCAGCAGCGTGAGGGTAGCCACAGCGGGGTCAGGCACCGGGGAGCTGTTTTTT. Translation: CASSVRVATAGSGTGELFF.